Here is one TCR beta chain with its context. Its antigen remains unidentified. The data derive from a study of cytomegalovirus exposure and HLA in healthy donors. This CDR3 contains 16 residues. Looked up from germline, CDR1 is MDHEN and CDR2 is SYDVKM. Unmatched junction bases numbered 11, after V lost 6 bases and J lost 2 bases. The PCR was carried out with 60 Vbeta primers and 13 Jbeta primers. Produced via immunoSEQ multiplex PCR; TCRdb's table is partial and in-frame only. The table has some 200,000 clones, 80% to 85% seen once; the top ten hold 6.5%. Findings and limits, study-wide: CMV serostatus alone was available as immune exposure information. Later work found that TCR association rates differed between HLA loci; DRB1 had the most and HLA-C the fewest.

The genes are TRBV28 and TRBJ2-3; 7 bases agree with TRBD1. The sequence derives from a woman between 50 and 59 years old in good health and CMV-seropositive. Sequenced: PBMCs. This CDR3 reads CASRPDRDDFTDTQYF. In DNA form, the CDR3 reads TGTGCCAGCAGACCAGACAGGGATGACTTCACAGATACGCAGTATTTT.